The clone carrying this T cell receptor beta chain came up a few times. Its antigen is not known. This CDR3 is 15 amino acids long. V lost 4 bases and J lost 0, with 7 bases in between. Germline V CDR1 and CDR2: MNHNY, SVGAGI (reference sequence). The data derive from a study of T-cell memory formation after mild COVID-19. UMIs and sample barcodes were carried by the TCR alpha and TCR beta cDNA libraries that 5'RACE produced using constant-segment primers. MiXCR was run by TCRdb on the 5' RACE reads, yielding one entry per CDR3 protein. The table has about 360,000 distinct CDR3 sequences, approximately 12% seen once; the top ten hold about a fifth. Findings and limits, study-wide: Contracting CD4+ clones sat mainly in CM and EM; CD8+ in EMRA. Clones contracting over day 15 to 85 were CD4/CD8 balanced, with later expanders leaning CD4+. Among clones peaking at day 37 in the second wave, SARS-CoV-2 specificity remained unconfirmed.

Specimen: PBMCs or a T cell subset sorted from them (not recorded which). The receptor was isolated from a man younger than 30 who had mild COVID-19 (a few samples of this study predate the infection). Cell type and time point are not known. The chain is built from TRBV6-6 and TRBJ2-6, with D perhaps TRBD2 (5 bases). The CDR3 sequence is CASSSRDSGANVLTF. CDR3 bases: TGTGCCAGCAGTTCCCGGGACTCTGGGGCCAACGTCCTGACTTTC.